Sequencing of this TCR beta chain was carried out in a study of T-cell memory formation after mild COVID-19. Overall study results and limits: While clones contracting from day 15 to 85 were balanced between CD4 and CD8, later expanders leaned CD4+. Those CD4+ clones that contracted were mainly in CM and EM (CD8+ ones in EMRA).

Trimming shortened V by 1 base and J by 8 bases, and 2 bases separated the two germline ends. CDR3 length: 11 amino acids. Germline CDR1 reads KGHDR; CDR2 reads SFDVKD. As to this clonotype: Its target is not known.

From 5'RACE with constant-segment primers came TCR alpha and TCR beta cDNA libraries that carried sample barcodes and UMIs. TCRdb fed the 5' RACE reads into MiXCR, producing one record per CDR3 protein. Of hundreds of thousands of distinct CDR3 sequences in the sample, 20% to 25% were seen once. The chain uses TRBV24-1 and TRBJ2-1; no definite D call. This clonotype originated in an adult woman who had mild COVID-19 (a few samples of this study predate the infection). Cell type and time point are not known. What was sequenced was PBMCs or a T cell subset sorted from them (not recorded which). The CDR3 sequence is CATSDLDEQFF. The CDR3 region has the DNA TGTGCCACCAGTGATTTAGATGAGCAGTTCTTC.